A single sample gave rise to the 20 T cell receptor beta chains below, sequenced in a study of T cells in women clearing cervical HPV infection. Data came from immunoSEQ multiplex PCR; TCRdb stores just in-frame clones and leaves some out. Its table lists tens of thousands of clones. Sequencing was done on a sample of blood buffy coat. The receptors originated from a woman between 18 and 70 years old with a cervical HPV16 infection that either progressed to CIN3+ or cleared (not recorded which).

As to this clone: The CDR3 goes on 3 residues after the read ends, and that part is filled in from the germline J gene. The rearrangement links TRBV18 to TRBJ1-1; 9 bases align to TRBD1. V lost 4 bases and J lost 0; bases outside the gene matches: 15. The CDR3 runs 19 residues. Germline-derived CDR1 and CDR2 are KGHSH and LQKENI. CDR3 DNA, as far as it was read: TGTGCCAGCTCACAAGGACAGGGGCGCATCCCCAATATGAACACTGAA. It encodes CASSQGQGRIPNMNTE. The whole CDR3 is CASSQGQGRIPNMNTEAFF.

A word on this clone: With the read ending 3 residues before the CDR3 end, the germline J gene is used to fill in that end. The chain recombines TRBV2 with TRBJ2-3; D might be TRBD1 (6 bases). There are 13 residues in the CDR3. Looked up from germline, CDR1 is SNHLY and CDR2 is FYNNEI. CDR3 in amino acids: CASSVWGPETQYF. The sequenced CDR3 bases are TGTGCCAGCAGTGTATGGGGGCCTGAGACG.

With respect to this clone: The read halts 3 residues ahead of the CDR3 end, with the missing end drawn from the germline J gene. The chain has TRBV7-8 and TRBJ2-7; TRBD1 might be the D (6 bases). In germline, CDR1 is SGHVS, CDR2 FQNEAQ. V was clipped by 5 bases and J by 6 bases, with 20 bases between them. This CDR3 has 15 amino acids. The part of the CDR3 DNA that was read is TGTGCCAGCAGCCAACAGGGAAGGCTTTTCGGCGAG. It encodes CASSQQGRLFGE. The CDR3, in full, reads CASSQQGRLFGEQYF.

On this clone itself: The read terminates 3 residues ahead of where the CDR3 ends, so the germline J gene completes it. The J gene is TRBJ2-1, the V gene TRBV5-1; TRBD1 matches 10 bases. The CDR3 consists of 16 residues. Per germline, CDR1 SGHRS and CDR2 YFSETQ. With V trimmed by 2 bases and J by 2 bases, 4 bases remained unmatched. The CDR3 spells CASSFPGQGPYNEQFF. The part of the CDR3 DNA that was read is TGCGCCAGCAGCTTTCCGGGACAGGGGCCCTACAATGAG. The full variable domain, rest sourced from reference TRBV5-1 and TRBJ2-1, is KAGVTQTPRYLIKTRGQQVTLSCSPISGHRSVSWYQQTPGQGLQFLFEYFSETQRNKGNFPGRFSGRQFSNSRSEMNVSTLELGDSALYLCASSFPGQGPYNEQFFGPGTRLTVL.

As regards this clone: The observed sequence ends 3 residues before the CDR3 terminus, with the missing tail filled in from the germline J gene. The chain uses TRBV5-1 and TRBJ2-1; D may be TRBD1 or TRBD2 (5 bases each). This CDR3 is built from 15 residues. Trimming pared 3 bases from V and 1 base from J, leaving 11 bases between. Germline values: CDR1 SGHRS, CDR2 YFSETQ. Here the CDR3 reads CASSWRQGSYNEQFF. CDR3 DNA (partial): TGCGCCAGCAGCTGGAGGCAGGGTTCCTACAATGAG.

Concerning this clone: Coverage ceases 3 residues before the CDR3 finishes, and the germline J gene fills in the end. This chain uses TRBV7-1 with TRBJ2-7, with 12 bases identical to TRBD1. TRBV7-1 is given ORF status, its function remaining uncertain. Trimming took 3 bases from V and 2 from J; bases not matched to a gene: 17. The CDR3 spans 20 residues. The CDR3 sequence: CASSSGQGALRSSRPYEQYF. The DNA read from the CDR3 is TGTGCCAGCAGCTCGGGACAGGGGGCCTTAAGGAGTTCACGCCCCTACGAG.

A remark on this clone: The CDR3 end is not reached by the read, which stops 3 residues before it; the germline J gene fills it in. This chain links TRBV28 with TRBJ2-7; D perhaps matches TRBD2 (6 bases). Trimming shortened V by 6 bases and J by 3 bases, and 15 bases separated the two germline ends. CDR1 and CDR2 from the germline V gene are MDHEN and SYDVKM. The CDR3 loop spans 14 amino acids. CDR3 DNA (partial): TGTGCCAGCAGCCCCCTCGGGGGAGGCTACGAG. Protein: CASSPLGGGYE. The full CDR3 reads CASSPLGGGYEQYF.

In the case of this clone: The read terminates 3 residues ahead of where the CDR3 ends, so the germline J gene completes it. The rearrangement links TRBV11-2 to TRBJ1-1; maybe TRBD1 (5 bases). The germline V gene has CDR1 SGHAT and CDR2 FQNNGV. CDR3 length: 11 amino acids. CDR3 sequence reads: CASSQGQEAFF. The sequenced CDR3 bases are TGTGCCAGCAGCCAGGGCCAGGAA. Filled out from reference TRBV11-2 and TRBJ1-1, the complete variable domain reads EAGVAQSPRYKIIEKRQSVAFWCNPISGHATLYWYQQILGQGPKLLIQFQNNGVVDDSQLPKDRFSAERLKGVDSTLKIQPAKLEDSAVYLCASSQGQEAFFGQGTRLTVV.

About this clone: The DNA ends 3 residues before the CDR3 does, and the rest of the CDR3 is filled in from the germline J gene. V usage is TRBV6-2 or TRBV6-3 and J usage is TRBJ2-2; a weak D match, TRBD2 (6 bases). Germline-derived CDR1 and CDR2 are MNHEY and SVGEGT. Trimming took off 5 bases at V and 3 bases at J, with 16 bases between the two ends. The CDR3 runs to 16 residues. CDR3 DNA (partial): TGTGCCAGCAGTGACCTAGCGTCCCCTCACACCGGGGAG. Translation: CASSDLASPHTGE. The CDR3, in full, reads CASSDLASPHTGELFF.

Notes on this clone: The sequence runs out 3 residues before the end of the CDR3; the remainder is reconstructed from the germline J gene. This chain connects TRBV20-1 to TRBJ2-2, with TRBD2 identical over 7 bases. This CDR3 spans 15 amino acids. J gave up 1 base and V 3 bases, and 5 bases lay outside the gene matches. CDR1 is DFQATT, CDR2 SNEGSKA, per germline (reference sequence). CDR3 DNA (partial): TGCAGTGCTAGGGGAGGGACTCAGAACACCGGGGAG. This sequence encodes CSARGGTQNTGE. The full CDR3 protein is CSARGGTQNTGELFF.

To note about this clone: The read ends 3 residues early relative to the CDR3; the germline J gene fills the gap. The V gene is TRBV28, the J gene TRBJ2-7, with 10 bases matching TRBD2. The germline V gene encodes CDR1 MDHEN and CDR2 SYDVKM. V shed 5 bases and J 3 bases; nucleotides not matched to a gene: 4. The CDR3 extends over 14 amino acids. CDR3: CASSGLAGVYEQYF. The DNA read from the CDR3 is TGTGCCAGCAGTGGTCTAGCGGGAGTCTACGAG.

As regards this clone: The read terminates 3 residues before the CDR3 end, so the remaining end is supplied by the germline J gene. The chain links TRBV7-8 to TRBJ2-3, with D perhaps matching TRBD1 (5 bases). The CDR3 length is 13 residues. Germline V CDR1 and CDR2: SGHVS, FQNEAQ. CDR3 DNA (partial): TGTGCCAGCAGCTTGGGGCTCCAAGAGACG. Amino acids: CASSLGLQET. The whole CDR3 is CASSLGLQETQYF.

As for this clone: The observed sequence ends 3 residues before the CDR3 terminus, with the missing tail filled in from the germline J gene. V and J are TRBV6-1 and TRBJ1-4, with 8 bases matching TRBD1. V shed 1 base, J shed 8 bases, and the junction held 9 bases outside the gene matches. The CDR3 consists of 16 residues. Germline CDR1 and CDR2: MNHNS and SASEGT. CDR3 residues: CASSEGGQGFGEKLFF. The part of the CDR3 DNA that was read is TGTGCCAGCAGTGAAGGTGGACAGGGCTTTGGCGAAAAA.

With respect to this clone: The read gets to within 3 residues of the CDR3 end, and the germline J gene fills in the rest. The chain couples TRBV2 to TRBJ2-1; no clear D. The CDR3 sequence is 13 residues long. Germline lookup yields CDR1 SNHLY and CDR2 FYNNEI. V lost 2 bases to trimming and J lost 9 bases, with 11 bases between them. The CDR3 here is CASSEFTYSEQFF. Incomplete CDR3 DNA: TGTGCCAGCAGTGAATTTACGTACTCTGAG.

On this clone: The CDR3 extends 3 residues past the end of the read, so its final part is completed from the germline J gene. The chain employs TRBV20-1 and TRBJ2-2; 12 bases fit TRBD2. Trimming at V came to 4 bases and at J to 4 bases, leaving 4 bases not matched to a gene. Looked up from germline, CDR1 is DFQATT and CDR2 is SNEGSKA (reference sequence). The CDR3 extends over 15 amino acids. CDR3 bases read: TGCAGTGCTAAGACTAGCGGGAGCAGCACCGGGGAG. As protein: CSAKTSGSSTGE. The complete CDR3 protein is CSAKTSGSSTGELFF.

Details on this clone: At one end the junction does not follow the germline gene, possibly because of a read error. The sequenced fragment ends 3 residues before the CDR3 boundary, so the rest is inferred from the germline J gene. Distinct nucleotide sequences in the sample also encode this CDR3. V is TRBV18 and J is TRBJ1-3, with D maybe TRBD1 (6 bases). CDR3 length equals 16 residues. Germline V lookup: CDR1 KGHSH, CDR2 LQKENI. The CDR3 is CASSPTTGQSGNTIYF. Incomplete CDR3 DNA: TGTGCCAGCTCACCAACGACGGGACAAAGTGGAAACACA.

The sequenced CDR3 bases are TGCAGTGCTAGACTGGACAGATCAAAAGAGACG. It translates to CSARLDRSKET. The full CDR3 protein reads CSARLDRSKETQYF. V usage is TRBV20-1 and J usage is TRBJ2-3, with D perhaps matching TRBD1 (6 bases). The read terminates 3 residues before the CDR3 end, so the remaining end is supplied by the germline J gene. The CDR3 runs to 14 residues. Germline lookup yields CDR1 DFQATT and CDR2 SNEGSKA (reference sequence).

The sequenced part of the CDR3 DNA is TGTGCCAGCACAACACAACACAGGGGGCAAGAGACC. The encoded protein is CASTTQHRGQET. The whole CDR3 region reads CASTTQHRGQETQYF. The rearrangement joins TRBV2 to TRBJ2-5; 8 bases align to TRBD1. The read stops 3 residues short of the end of the CDR3; the missing end is completed from the germline J gene. V trimming: 7 bases; J trimming: 2 bases; junction bases outside the gene matches: 9. CDR3 size: 15 residues. The germline V gene has CDR1 SNHLY and CDR2 FYNNEI.

Remarks on this clone: The read ends 3 residues early relative to the CDR3; the germline J gene fills the gap. The genes are TRBV5-1 and TRBJ2-7, with 8 bases aligning to TRBD1. This CDR3 is 15 amino acids long. V trimming: 0 bases; J trimming: 3 bases; junction bases outside the gene matches: 5. CDR1 and CDR2 (germline): SGHRS, YFSETQ. The sequenced part of the CDR3 DNA is TGCGCCAGCAGCTTGGAAACAGGGGGAAACTACGAG. Protein: CASSLETGGNYE. The whole CDR3 sequence reads CASSLETGGNYEQYF.

Of note for this clone: The read stops 3 residues short of the end of the CDR3; the missing end is completed from the germline J gene. The chain uses TRBV18 and TRBJ1-1; 8 nucleotides match TRBD1. The trim removed 4 bases at V and 4 bases at J, leaving 2 bases unmatched. Germline lookup yields CDR1 KGHSH and CDR2 LQKENI. The CDR3 is 13 amino acids. CDR3 sequence reads: CASSLGTGTEAFF. CDR3 DNA (partial): TGTGCCAGCTCACTTGGGACAGGCACTGAA.